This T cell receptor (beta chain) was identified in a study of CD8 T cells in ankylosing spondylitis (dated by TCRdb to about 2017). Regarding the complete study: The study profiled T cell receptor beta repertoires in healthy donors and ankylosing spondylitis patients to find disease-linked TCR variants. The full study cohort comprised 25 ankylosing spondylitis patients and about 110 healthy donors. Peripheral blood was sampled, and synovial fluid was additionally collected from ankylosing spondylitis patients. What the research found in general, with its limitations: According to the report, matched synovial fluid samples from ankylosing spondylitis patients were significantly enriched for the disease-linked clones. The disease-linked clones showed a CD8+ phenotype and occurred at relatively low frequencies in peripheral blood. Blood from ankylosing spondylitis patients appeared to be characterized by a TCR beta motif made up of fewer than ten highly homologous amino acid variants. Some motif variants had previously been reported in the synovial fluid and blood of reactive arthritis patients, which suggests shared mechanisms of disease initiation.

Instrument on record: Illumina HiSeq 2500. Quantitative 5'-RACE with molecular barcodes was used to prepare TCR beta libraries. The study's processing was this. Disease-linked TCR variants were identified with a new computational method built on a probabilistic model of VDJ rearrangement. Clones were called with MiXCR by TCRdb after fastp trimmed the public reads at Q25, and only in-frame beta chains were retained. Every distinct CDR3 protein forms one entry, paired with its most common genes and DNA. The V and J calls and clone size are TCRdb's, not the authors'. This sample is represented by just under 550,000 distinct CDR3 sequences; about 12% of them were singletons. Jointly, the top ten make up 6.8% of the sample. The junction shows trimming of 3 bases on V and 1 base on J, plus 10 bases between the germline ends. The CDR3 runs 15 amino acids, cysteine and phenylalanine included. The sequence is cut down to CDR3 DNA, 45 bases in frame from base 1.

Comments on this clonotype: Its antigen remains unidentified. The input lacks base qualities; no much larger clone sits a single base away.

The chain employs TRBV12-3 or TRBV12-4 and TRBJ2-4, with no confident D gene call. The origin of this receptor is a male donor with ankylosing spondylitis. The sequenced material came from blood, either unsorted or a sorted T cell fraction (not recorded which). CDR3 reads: CASSFRVGAKNIQYF. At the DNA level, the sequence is TGTGCCAGCAGTTTCCGGGTGGGGGCCAAAAACATTCAGTACTTC.